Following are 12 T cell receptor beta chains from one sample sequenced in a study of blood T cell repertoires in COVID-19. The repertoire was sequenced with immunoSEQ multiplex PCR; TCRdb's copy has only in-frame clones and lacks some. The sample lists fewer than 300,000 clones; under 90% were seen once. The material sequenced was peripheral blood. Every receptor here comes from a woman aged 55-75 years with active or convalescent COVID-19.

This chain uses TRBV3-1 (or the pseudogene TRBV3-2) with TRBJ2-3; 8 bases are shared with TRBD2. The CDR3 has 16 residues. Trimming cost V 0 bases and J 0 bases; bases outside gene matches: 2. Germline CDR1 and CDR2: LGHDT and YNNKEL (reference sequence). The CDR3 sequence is CASSQDAGGSTDTQYF. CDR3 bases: TGTGCCAGCAGCCAAGACGCGGGGGGAAGCACAGATACGCAGTATTTT.

The CDR3 sequence: CASSLGQGRDRPIIQYF. DNA of the CDR3: TGTGCCAGCAGCTTAGGACAGGGTCGGGACCGTCCAATTATTCAGTACTTC. The chain couples TRBV7-2 to TRBJ2-4; 7 positions agree with TRBD1. Germline V gene lookup returns CDR1 SGHTA and CDR2 FQGNSA. The CDR3 runs to 17 residues. Unmatched junction bases numbered 16, after V lost 1 base and J lost 10 bases.

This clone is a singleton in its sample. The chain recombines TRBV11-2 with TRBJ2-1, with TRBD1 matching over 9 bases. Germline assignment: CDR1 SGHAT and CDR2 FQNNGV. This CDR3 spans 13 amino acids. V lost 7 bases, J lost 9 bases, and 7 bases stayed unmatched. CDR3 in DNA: TGTGCCAGCAACGGACAGGGGTTTGGTGAGCAGTTCTTC. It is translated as CASNGQGFGEQFF.

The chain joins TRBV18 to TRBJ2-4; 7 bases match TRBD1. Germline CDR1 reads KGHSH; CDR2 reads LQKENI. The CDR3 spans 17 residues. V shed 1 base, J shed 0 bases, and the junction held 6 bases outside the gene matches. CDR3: CASSPRAGGIAKNIQYF. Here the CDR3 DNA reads TGTGCCAGCTCACCACGGGCAGGGGGAATAGCCAAAAACATTCAGTACTTC. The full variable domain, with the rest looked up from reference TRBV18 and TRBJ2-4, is NAGVMQNPRHLVRRRGQEARLRCSPMKGHSHVYWYRQLPEEGLKFMVYLQKENIIDESGMPKERFSAEFPKEGPSILRIQQVVRGDSAAYFCASSPRAGGIAKNIQYFGAGTRLSVL.

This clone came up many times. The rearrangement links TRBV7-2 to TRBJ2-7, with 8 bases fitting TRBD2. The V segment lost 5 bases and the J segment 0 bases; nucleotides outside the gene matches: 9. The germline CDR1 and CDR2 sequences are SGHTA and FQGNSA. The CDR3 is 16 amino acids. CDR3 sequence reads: CASSTRSGGGSYEQYF. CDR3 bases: TGTGCCAGCAGCACCCGGAGCGGGGGCGGCTCCTACGAGCAGTACTTC.

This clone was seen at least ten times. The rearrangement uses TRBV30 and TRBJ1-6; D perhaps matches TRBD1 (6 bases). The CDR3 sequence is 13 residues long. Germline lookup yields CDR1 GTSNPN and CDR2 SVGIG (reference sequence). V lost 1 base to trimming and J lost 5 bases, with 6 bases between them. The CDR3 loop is CAWSDRDNSPLHF. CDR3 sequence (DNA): TGTGCCTGGAGTGACAGGGATAATTCACCCCTCCACTTT.

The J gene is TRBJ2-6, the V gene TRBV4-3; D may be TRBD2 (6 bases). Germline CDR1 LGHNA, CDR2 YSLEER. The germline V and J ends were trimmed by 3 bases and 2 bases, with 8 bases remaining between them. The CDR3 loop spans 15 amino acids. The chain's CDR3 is CASSQWEAGANVLTF. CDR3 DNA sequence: TGCGCCAGCAGCCAGTGGGAGGCTGGGGCCAACGTCCTGACTTTC.

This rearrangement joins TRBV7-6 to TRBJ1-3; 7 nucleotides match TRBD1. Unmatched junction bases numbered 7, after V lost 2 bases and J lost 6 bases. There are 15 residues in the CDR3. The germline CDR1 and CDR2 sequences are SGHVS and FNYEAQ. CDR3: CASSLFTGAENTIYF. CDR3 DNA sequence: TGTGCCAGCAGCTTATTCACAGGGGCCGAAAACACCATATATTTT.

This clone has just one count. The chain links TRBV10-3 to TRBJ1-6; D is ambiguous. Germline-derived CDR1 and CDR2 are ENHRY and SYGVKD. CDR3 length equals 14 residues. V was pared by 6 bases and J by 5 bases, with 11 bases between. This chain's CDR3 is CAISQVSNNSPLHF. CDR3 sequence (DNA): TGTGCCATCAGCCAGGTGTCTAATAATTCACCCCTCCACTTT.

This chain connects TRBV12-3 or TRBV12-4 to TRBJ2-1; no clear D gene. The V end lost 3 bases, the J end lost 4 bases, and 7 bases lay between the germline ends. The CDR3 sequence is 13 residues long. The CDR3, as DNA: TGTGCCAGCAGTTTGTTAGAATACAATGAGCAGTTCTTC. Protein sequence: CASSLLEYNEQFF.

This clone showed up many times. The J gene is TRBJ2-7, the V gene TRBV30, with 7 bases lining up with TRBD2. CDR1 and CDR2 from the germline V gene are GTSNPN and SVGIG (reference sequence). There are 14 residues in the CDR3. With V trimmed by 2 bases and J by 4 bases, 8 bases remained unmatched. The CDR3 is CAWSWWDYLYEQYF. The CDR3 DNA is TGTGCCTGGAGTTGGTGGGACTACCTTTACGAGCAGTACTTC. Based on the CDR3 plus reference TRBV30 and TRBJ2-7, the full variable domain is SQTIHQWPATLVQPVGSPLSLECTVEGTSNPNLYWYRQAAGRGLQLLFYSVGIGQISSEVPQNLSASRPQDRQFILSSKKLLLSDSGFYLCAWSWWDYLYEQYFGPGTRLTVT.

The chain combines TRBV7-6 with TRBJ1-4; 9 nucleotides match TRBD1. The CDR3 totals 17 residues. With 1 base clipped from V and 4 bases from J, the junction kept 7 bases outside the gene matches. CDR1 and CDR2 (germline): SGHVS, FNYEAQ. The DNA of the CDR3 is TGTGCCAGCAGCTTAGAACAGGGGGCTCGGGGTAATGAAAAACTGTTTTTT. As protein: CASSLEQGARGNEKLFF.